This T cell receptor (beta chain) was retrieved from a study of T-cell reconstitution after alpha-beta-depleted transplantation in children. Study-wide results and caveats: Several hundred expanded graft clones reportedly were the source of alpha-beta T cells about two months after transplant. Day-60 TCRbeta diversity that was high in some patients was derived from surviving recipient T cells and thymic progenitors. It was newly produced T cells that mostly accounted for T-cell counts and diversity one year after transplant.

As it was prepared, the TCRbeta library received unique molecular identifiers. Each CDR3 protein gets one entry after TCRdb re-called the PCR reads with MiXCR. Of hundreds of thousands of distinct CDR3 sequences in the sample, around 15% are singletons; the top ten hold about 32%. A note on this clonotype: Its antigen is currently unknown.

With 2 bases clipped from V and 4 bases from J, the junction kept 5 bases outside the gene matches. This CDR3 comprises 16 residues. Material: PBMCs, mostly from graft donor cells, obtained 360 days after TCRalphabeta/CD19-depleted stem cell transplant. This clonotype was sampled from a boy in the first two years of life who had a stem cell transplant for Wiskott-Aldrich syndrome, so the T cells may come from the graft donor. This chain joins TRBV12-3 or TRBV12-4 and TRBJ2-3; 11 bases map to TRBD2. In nucleotides, the CDR3 is TGTGCCAGCAGTTTACGGGCTAGCGGGAGGCCAGATACGCAGTATTTT. This gives the protein CASSLRASGRPDTQYF.